The sequence of this T cell receptor (beta chain) was determined in a study of blood T cell repertoires in COVID-19. Study summary: Samples taken during acute and convalescent COVID-19 were collected in the United States, Italy and Spain. T cells, B-cell-depleted T cells, or PBMCs supplied cDNA or gDNA.

The CDR3 loop spans 15 amino acids. V lost 2 bases and J lost 8, with 18 bases in between. Per germline, CDR1 MNHEY and CDR2 SVGEGT. As processed by the authors: Estimation of nucleated cell counts was performed using reference gene primer amplification. Measured with immunoSEQ multiplex PCR; TCRdb has only the in-frame clones, and not every one. That table is the source of V, J and clone size, and D and trimming were worked out from the DNA. In the table there are 230,000 or so clones, about 86% of which are singletons. The chain recombines TRBV6-2 or TRBV6-3 with TRBJ1-2, with a weak D call TRBD1 (5 bases). This TCR was sampled from a man aged 35 to 55 with active or convalescent COVID-19. Sequenced sample: peripheral blood. The CDR3, as DNA: TGTGCCAGCAGTTACACTCAGGGCGGAAAGTGGGGCTACACCTTC. This translates into CASSYTQGGKWGYTF.